Listed here are 23 T cell receptor beta chains from one sample, sequenced in a study of cytomegalovirus exposure and HLA in healthy donors. 60 Vbeta and 13 Jbeta primers were used in PCR. TCRdb keeps only in-frame clones here, not all; method: immunoSEQ multiplex PCR. This sample has around 190,000 clones; about 84% occur once, and the top ten carry around an eighth. Sequencing was carried out using PBMCs. These receptors all come from a woman aged 25 to 39 in good health and CMV-seropositive.

The V gene is TRBV28, the J gene TRBJ1-1; D gene unclear. The V end lost 9 bases, the J end lost 1 base, and 21 bases lay between the germline ends. The CDR3 is 16 amino acids. Germline V lookup: CDR1 MDHEN, CDR2 SYDVKM. CDR3 sequence reads: CASDVGGLRSNTEAFF. As DNA, the CDR3 is TGTGCCAGTGATGTGGGAGGGTTAAGGTCGAACACTGAAGCTTTCTTT.

The rearrangement uses TRBV5-5 and TRBJ1-2, with 8 bases identical to TRBD1. CDR3 length: 12 residues. The V gene's germline CDR1 is SGHKS and CDR2 YYEKEE (reference sequence). J lost 8 bases, V lost 5 bases, and 5 bases had no gene match. The CDR3 nucleotides are TGTGCCAGCAGGCAGGGGGCTGGAGGCTACACCTTC. Amino acids: CASRQGAGGYTF.

J is TRBJ2-7 and V is TRBV11-2; 13 bases align to TRBD2. The germline gives CDR1 SGHAT, CDR2 FQNNGV. V dropped 2 bases and J dropped 6; count of bases not matched to a gene: 1. This CDR3 comprises 14 residues. This CDR3 reads CASSLRLAGGEQYF. DNA for the CDR3: TGTGCCAGCAGCTTACGACTAGCGGGAGGCGAGCAGTACTTC.

The V and J genes are TRBV6-1 and TRBJ2-7, with D hard to call. With 5 bases removed from V and 0 bases from J, the gap between germline ends came to 11 bases. The CDR3 loop spans 14 amino acids. Per germline, CDR1 MNHNS and CDR2 SASEGT. The CDR3 region is CASSQDRSSYEQYF. CDR3 DNA sequence: TGTGCCAGCAGTCAAGATAGGAGCTCCTACGAGCAGTACTTC.

A word on this clone: At one end the junction does not follow the germline gene, possibly because of a read error. The chain employs TRBV19 and TRBJ2-7, with 10 bases identical to TRBD1. The germline V gene has CDR1 LNHDA and CDR2 SQIVND (reference sequence). This CDR3 is built from 12 residues. The CDR3 coding sequence is TGTGCTAGTAGACAGGGGGCGAACGAGCAGTACTTC. As protein: CASRQGANEQYF.

The chain is built from TRBV10-3 and TRBJ2-1; 9 nucleotides line up with TRBD1. V lost 6 bases, J lost 6 bases, and 3 bases stayed unmatched. CDR1 ENHRY and CDR2 SYGVKD come from the germline V gene. CDR3 size: 13 residues. CDR3 bases: TGTGCCATCAGCGGGACAGGGTCCAATGAGCAGTTCTTC. It is translated as CAISGTGSNEQFF.

This sequence joins TRBV19 and TRBJ1-5; D possibly corresponds to TRBD1 (6 bases). Trimming took off 2 bases at V and 2 bases at J, with 13 bases between the two ends. Looked up from germline, CDR1 is LNHDA and CDR2 is SQIVND (reference sequence). The CDR3 sequence is 16 residues long. The CDR3 protein is CASSILGAGGNQPQHF. Written as DNA, the CDR3 is TGTGCCAGTAGTATATTGGGGGCAGGAGGCAATCAGCCCCAGCATTTT.

This rearrangement joins TRBV7-2 to TRBJ2-7; a weak D match, TRBD2 (5 bases). Trimming stripped 5 bases from V and 7 bases from J, with 21 bases between. Germline CDR1 SGHTA, CDR2 FQGNSA. CDR3 length: 15 amino acids. CDR3 nucleotide sequence: TGTGCCAGCAGCCCGGGTAGTTGGCGGGCGCATGAGCAGTACTTC. Translating it yields CASSPGSWRAHEQYF.

This clone is a singleton in its sample. The CDR3 loop reads CASSVTTSSTDTQYF. The DNA for the CDR3 is TGTGCCAGCAGTGTGACGACTAGTAGCACAGATACGCAGTATTTT. This sequence joins TRBV2 and TRBJ2-3, with D possibly being TRBD2 (6 bases). From germline, CDR1 is SNHLY and CDR2 FYNNEI. Trimming removed 4 bases from V and 0 bases from J, with 11 bases in between. The CDR3 has 15 amino acids.

A few counts support this clone. V gene TRBV19 combines with J gene TRBJ2-2, with D possibly matching TRBD1 (6 bases). The V and J ends lost 6 bases and 4 bases respectively, with 12 bases between them. CDR3 size: 14 residues. Per germline, CDR1 LNHDA and CDR2 SQIVND (reference sequence). CDR3 in amino acids: CASRQTGSTGELFF. In nucleotides, the CDR3 is TGTGCCAGTAGACAGACAGGATCCACCGGGGAGCTGTTTTTT.

This rearrangement joins TRBV5-1 to TRBJ2-5; D might be TRBD1 (6 bases). In germline, CDR1 is SGHRS, CDR2 YFSETQ. The CDR3 loop spans 15 amino acids. Trimming took 3 bases from V and 4 from J, leaving 16 bases between them. CDR3 amino acids: CASSYDRYPPETQYF. The CDR3 coding sequence is TGCGCCAGCAGCTACGACAGGTATCCCCCAGAGACCCAGTACTTC.

V is TRBV2 and J is TRBJ2-3, with 7 nucleotides matching TRBD2. After removal of 5 bases from V and 5 bases from J, the junction contained 7 bases not matched to a gene. The CDR3 is made up of 14 amino acids. Germline assignment: CDR1 SNHLY and CDR2 FYNNEI. CDR3 region: CASSLGLAEDTQYF. Here the CDR3 DNA reads TGTGCCAGCAGTCTAGGGCTAGCGGAAGATACGCAGTATTTT.

The chain employs TRBV5-5 and TRBJ2-5, with D tentatively TRBD2 (5 bases). In germline, CDR1 is SGHKS, CDR2 YYEKEE (reference sequence). V shed 2 bases and J shed 2 bases, with 10 bases lying between them. This CDR3 spans 14 amino acids. The CDR3 protein is CASSLTRPQETQYF. The CDR3 DNA follows: TGTGCCAGCAGCTTAACTAGACCGCAAGAGACCCAGTACTTC.

The rearrangement joins TRBV14 to TRBJ2-3; D is uncertain. Germline CDR1 and CDR2: SGHDN and FVKESK. The CDR3 is 16 residues long. Trimming took off 4 bases at V and 1 base at J, with 15 bases between the two ends. The CDR3 DNA follows: TGTGCCAGCAGCCCTTGGTTCCTAGGCGGCACAGATACGCAGTATTTT. Translating gives CASSPWFLGGTDTQYF.

This chain joins TRBV19 and TRBJ1-2, with TRBD1 as a possible D gene (6 bases). The germline gives CDR1 LNHDA, CDR2 SQIVND (reference sequence). V dropped 5 bases and J dropped 5 bases, with 24 bases sitting between them. The CDR3 has 17 residues. CDR3 region: CASSFLSSTGSSYGYTF. The CDR3 region has the DNA TGTGCCAGTAGTTTTCTCTCGAGTACAGGGTCTTCTTATGGCTACACCTTC.

V usage is TRBV2 and J usage is TRBJ2-5; TRBD1 matches 8 bases. Per germline, CDR1 SNHLY and CDR2 FYNNEI. After removal of 7 bases from V and 4 bases from J, the junction contained 8 bases not matched to a gene. The CDR3 consists of 14 residues. DNA of the CDR3: TGTGCCAGCACCGACCAGGGGGCGGGAGAGACCCAGTACTTC. This translates into CASTDQGAGETQYF.

The chain is built from TRBV7-2 and TRBJ2-3; 9 bases are shared with TRBD2. This CDR3 spans 14 amino acids. The V and J ends lost 3 bases and 6 bases, in that order; junction bases with no gene match: 4. The V gene's germline CDR1 is SGHTA and CDR2 FQGNSA. The CDR3 sequence is CASSLATSGDTQYF. The CDR3 DNA sequence: TGTGCCAGCAGCTTGGCCACTAGCGGGGATACGCAGTATTTT.

V is TRBV19 and J is TRBJ1-5, with D possibly TRBD1 on 5 matching bases. Trimming cost V 5 bases and J 7 bases, with 12 bases left between them. The germline CDR1 and CDR2 sequences are LNHDA and SQIVND (reference sequence). The CDR3 sequence is 13 residues long. The CDR3 loop reads CASSFQGAQPQHF. CDR3 DNA: TGTGCCAGTAGTTTTCAGGGTGCCCAGCCCCAGCATTTT.

In this sample, this clone turned up a few times. The chain joins TRBV11-2 to TRBJ1-3; 7 bases are shared with TRBD1. Germline trimming cut 2 bases from V and 4 bases from J; bases unmatched to any gene: 5. The CDR3 is 15 residues long. The germline CDR1 and CDR2 sequences are SGHAT and FQNNGV. The CDR3 loop is CASSLIDRVGNTIYF. The CDR3 nucleotides are TGTGCCAGCAGCTTAATAGACAGGGTCGGAAACACCATATATTTT.

The chain combines TRBV7-2 with TRBJ2-3; D is ambiguous. Germline CDR1 reads SGHTA; CDR2 reads FQGNSA. The length of the CDR3 is 15 residues. Trimming left V 5 bases short and J 1 base short, with 13 bases between. The CDR3 loop reads CASSRGPRGTDTQYF. CDR3 in DNA: TGTGCCAGCAGCCGTGGGCCTCGTGGCACAGATACGCAGTATTTT.

V usage is TRBV4-2 and J usage is TRBJ2-7; D uncertain. The CDR3 is made up of 13 amino acids. From germline, CDR1 is LGHNA and CDR2 YNFKEQ. Trimming stripped 1 base from V and 5 bases from J, with 9 bases between. In nucleotides, the CDR3 is TGTGCCAGCAGCCAAGTAAATATCGACGAGCAGTACTTC. This sequence encodes CASSQVNIDEQYF.

The rearrangement uses TRBV7-3 and TRBJ2-2, with TRBD1 matching 7 bases. The V gene's germline CDR1 is SGHTA and CDR2 FQGTGA. The CDR3 spans 15 residues. J was trimmed by 1 base and V by 5 bases; bases with no gene match: 4. The CDR3 bases are TGTGCCAGCAGCCTGACAGGGAAGAACACCGGGGAGCTGTTTTTT. This encodes CASSLTGKNTGELFF.

This sequence joins TRBV7-9 and TRBJ2-1, with TRBD1 matching over 9 bases. V was clipped by 1 base and J by 9 bases; unmatched bases: 4. The CDR3 covers 14 residues. The germline V gene encodes CDR1 SEHNR and CDR2 FQNEAQ (reference sequence). For the CDR3, the DNA is TGTGCCAGCAGCTTAGATGCGACAGGGGGTGAGCAGTTCTTC. Its translation: CASSLDATGGEQFF. Looking up the rest from reference TRBV7-9 and TRBJ2-1 gives the full variable domain: DTGVSQNPRHKITKRGQNVTFRCDPISEHNRLYWYRQTLGQGPEFLTYFQNEAQLEKSRLLSDRFSAERPKGSFSTLEIQRTEQGDSAMYLCASSLDATGGEQFFGPGTRLTVL.